The 23 T cell receptor beta chains below come from one sample, sequenced in a study of T cells after yellow fever vaccination. TCRdb passed the 5' RACE reads through MiXCR, listing each CDR3 protein once. The repertoire holds fewer than 450,000 distinct CDR3 sequences, with approximately 4.2% as singletons. Source: PBMCs, taken 5 days after the yellow fever booster vaccination. The source of these receptors is a man aged 18 to 30 who received the YFV17D yellow fever vaccine.

This clonotype was observed many times. The J gene is TRBJ1-2, the V gene TRBV6-4, with no clear D. The CDR3 is 13 amino acids. Trimming took off 3 bases at V and 3 bases at J, with 8 bases between the two ends. The germline V gene has CDR1 MRHNA and CDR2 SNTAGT. DNA of the CDR3: TGTGCCAGCAGTGAAAACGGGGACTATGGCTACACCTTC. Translation gives CASSENGDYGYTF.

This clonotype was seen only a few times. V and J are TRBV9 and TRBJ2-2; TRBD1 matches at 7 bases. The CDR3 consists of 13 residues. After removal of 4 bases from V and 6 bases from J, the junction contained 3 bases not matched to a gene. The germline gives CDR1 SGDLS, CDR2 YYNGEE. CDR3 coding DNA: TGTGCCAGCAGCCCAACAGGGGCCGGGGAGCTGTTTTTT. Protein product: CASSPTGAGELFF.

This clonotype was counted at least ten times. V usage is TRBV5-1 and J usage is TRBJ2-7; a weak D match, TRBD2 (6 bases). The ends were cut back, 0 bases at V and 5 bases at J, with 21 bases in the middle. The CDR3 length is 17 residues. Germline CDR1 is SGHRS and CDR2 is YFSETQ. The CDR3 here is CASSLAGWRGHLDEQYF. The CDR3 nucleotides are TGCGCCAGCAGCTTGGCCGGCTGGAGGGGCCACCTAGACGAGCAGTACTTC.

The sample holds a few counts of this clonotype. The chain recombines TRBV7-2 with TRBJ2-7; D is uncertain. Trimming took 6 bases from V and 0 from J, leaving 15 bases between them. Germline CDR1 is SGHTA and CDR2 is FQGNSA. The length of the CDR3 is 15 residues. The CDR3, as DNA: TGTGCCAGCAGACAATCACGGGTGAGCTCCTACGAGCAGTACTTC. This encodes CASRQSRVSSYEQYF. Complete variable domain (other parts from reference TRBV7-2 and TRBJ2-7): GAGVSQSPSNKVTEKGKDVELRCDPISGHTALYWYRQSLGQGLEFLIYFQGNSAPDKSGLPSDRFSAERTGGSVSTLTIQRTQQEDSAVYLCASRQSRVSSYEQYFGPGTRLTVT.

Many counts were recorded for this clonotype. This sequence joins TRBV5-1 and TRBJ2-1; 7 bases match TRBD2. V dropped 1 base and J dropped 5; count of bases not matched to a gene: 3. CDR1 SGHRS and CDR2 YFSETQ come from the germline V gene. The CDR3 sequence is 14 residues long. This CDR3 reads CASSLSGADNEQFF. The CDR3 bases are TGCGCCAGCAGCTTGAGCGGGGCCGACAATGAGCAGTTCTTC. Filled out from reference TRBV5-1 and TRBJ2-1, the complete variable domain reads KAGVTQTPRYLIKTRGQQVTLSCSPISGHRSVSWYQQTPGQGLQFLFEYFSETQRNKGNFPGRFSGRQFSNSRSEMNVSTLELGDSALYLCASSLSGADNEQFFGPGTRLTVL.

This clonotype was detected only a few times. The CDR3 loop is CASSYSLTGGYTF. The CDR3 bases are TGTGCCAGCAGTTACTCGTTAACTGGCGGCTACACCTTC. The gene calls are TRBV6-5 and TRBJ1-2; no firm D call. CDR1 and CDR2 (germline): MNHEY, SVGAGI. The CDR3 extends over 13 amino acids. V lost 0 bases to trimming and J lost 8 bases, with 10 bases between them.

The table lists this clonotype with a few counts. The CDR3 is CASSIGGGPIDEQFF. The CDR3 bases are TGTGCCAGTAGTATAGGGGGGGGGCCGATTGATGAGCAGTTCTTC. This rearrangement joins TRBV19 to TRBJ2-1; D may be TRBD2 (7 bases). V lost 1 base, J lost 8 bases, and 15 bases lay in between. The CDR3 runs to 15 residues. CDR1 LNHDA and CDR2 SQIVND come from the germline V gene (reference sequence).

J is TRBJ1-4 and V is TRBV20-1; D may be TRBD1 (6 bases). Trimming stripped 0 bases from V and 7 bases from J, with 18 bases between. The CDR3 covers 16 residues. Germline assignment: CDR1 DFQATT and CDR2 SNEGSKA (reference sequence). The chain's CDR3 is CSAREIAGAGGEKLFF. In nucleotides, the CDR3 is TGCAGTGCTAGAGAGATAGCAGGGGCCGGCGGTGAAAAACTGTTTTTT.

The genes are TRBV5-6 and TRBJ2-7, with D uncertain. The CDR3 consists of 11 residues. CDR1 and CDR2 from the germline V gene are SGHDT and YYEEEE. V was pared by 3 bases and J by 7 bases, with 8 bases between. The CDR3 region is CASSSFGEQYV. The CDR3 DNA is TGTGCCAGCAGCTCATTCGGGGAGCAGTACGTC.

This clonotype was detected ten times or more. The CDR3 DNA follows: TGCAGCGTTGCCCAGGGGTGGAACACTGAAGCTTTCTTT. This encodes CSVAQGWNTEAFF. The chain uses TRBV29-1 and TRBJ1-1, with D perhaps TRBD1 (6 bases). Trimming took off 4 bases at V and 1 base at J, with 10 bases between the two ends. The CDR3 covers 13 residues. The germline CDR1 and CDR2 sequences are SQVTM and ANQGSEA.

CDR3 residues: CAISEGDRGADEQFF. DNA of the CDR3: TGTGCCATCAGTGAGGGGGACAGGGGGGCCGATGAGCAGTTCTTC. The rearrangement uses TRBV10-3 and TRBJ2-1, with 11 bases identical to TRBD1. With 2 bases clipped from V and 8 bases from J, the junction kept 5 bases outside the gene matches. The germline gives CDR1 ENHRY, CDR2 SYGVKD. The CDR3 consists of 15 residues.

V is TRBV5-1 and J is TRBJ1-2, with 9 bases fitting TRBD1. J was trimmed by 8 bases and V by 4 bases; bases with no gene match: 9. The CDR3 runs 14 residues. The germline V gene encodes CDR1 SGHRS and CDR2 YFSETQ. The chain's CDR3 is CASSPATGGAGYTF. DNA for the CDR3: TGCGCCAGCAGCCCAGCCACAGGGGGCGCGGGCTACACCTTC.

The chain links TRBV5-1 to TRBJ2-1; D possibly uses TRBD1 or TRBD2 (5 bases each). The CDR3 has 14 amino acids. Germline V gives CDR1 SGHRS, CDR2 YFSETQ. Trimming took off 0 bases at V and 6 bases at J, with 10 bases between the two ends. The CDR3 DNA reads as TGCGCCAGCAGCTTGGTTCAGGGAGCCAATGAGCAGTTCTTC. As protein: CASSLVQGANEQFF.

This clonotype was observed a handful of times. The chain joins TRBV20-1 to TRBJ1-6; D call uncertain. Germline V gives CDR1 DFQATT, CDR2 SNEGSKA (reference sequence). The V gene lost 2 bases and the J gene lost 11 bases, with 7 bases spanning the gap. This CDR3 has 11 amino acids. The DNA for the CDR3 is TGCAGTGCTAGACCGAGGCCACCCCTCCACTTT. This gives the protein CSARPRPPLHF.

J is TRBJ1-2 and V is TRBV5-1; tentative D call: TRBD1 (6 bases). Trimming removed 5 bases from V and 5 bases from J, with 22 bases in between. This CDR3 has 16 residues. Germline V gene lookup returns CDR1 SGHRS and CDR2 YFSETQ. CDR3 sequence reads: CASRWYGDTNFYGYTF. CDR3 coding DNA: TGCGCCAGCAGGTGGTACGGGGACACCAACTTTTATGGCTACACCTTC.

This chain uses TRBV6-5 with TRBJ1-4; 8 bases align to TRBD1. From germline, CDR1 is MNHEY and CDR2 SVGAGI. V was clipped by 5 bases and J by 4 bases; unmatched bases: 6. The CDR3 sequence is 15 residues long. The CDR3: CASSPGGAGNEKLFF. The CDR3 nucleotides are TGTGCCAGCAGTCCAGGGGGCGCCGGTAATGAAAAACTGTTTTTT.

There are many counts of this clonotype. The chain couples TRBV7-8 to TRBJ2-7; D is uncertain. This CDR3 is 13 amino acids long. Germline V gene sequence: CDR1 SGHVS, CDR2 FQNEAQ. V was pared by 8 bases and J by 2 bases, with 13 bases between. CDR3 in DNA: TGTGCCAGCTCCCCCGACCTCCCCTACGAGCAGTACTTC. This encodes CASSPDLPYEQYF.

The table lists this clonotype with many counts. The V and J genes are TRBV6-2 or TRBV6-3 and TRBJ1-1; 9 positions agree with TRBD1. From germline, CDR1 is MNHEY and CDR2 SVGEGT. This CDR3 has 13 amino acids. The V segment lost 0 bases and the J segment 11 bases; nucleotides outside the gene matches: 4. CDR3 loop: CASSYSNRGPAFF. CDR3 bases: TGTGCCAGCAGTTACTCGAACAGGGGGCCGGCTTTCTTT.

V gene TRBV4-1 combines with J gene TRBJ2-7, with TRBD2 identical over 10 bases. Germline V CDR1 and CDR2: MGHRA, YSYEKL. The V segment lost 4 bases and the J segment 3 bases; nucleotides outside the gene matches: 9. The CDR3 loop spans 16 amino acids. In DNA form, the CDR3 reads TGCGCCAGCAGCCCCTCCCGGAGCGGGGGGGTCTACGAGCAGTACTTC. It yields the protein CASSPSRSGGVYEQYF.

This clonotype has ten or more counts. The chain has TRBV5-5 and TRBJ1-2, with 8 bases identical to TRBD1. Trimming removed 4 bases from V and 4 bases from J; junction bases left unmatched: 6. The CDR3 length is 14 residues. The germline gives CDR1 SGHKS, CDR2 YYEKEE (reference sequence). The CDR3 DNA follows: TGTGCCAGCAGCACCAGACAGGGGCCCTATGGCTACACCTTC. This encodes CASSTRQGPYGYTF.

In this sample, this clonotype turned up a few times. The chain recombines TRBV20-1 with TRBJ2-7; weak D call: TRBD1 (6 bases). Trimming pared 3 bases from V and 0 bases from J, leaving 12 bases between. CDR1 is DFQATT, CDR2 SNEGSKA, per germline (reference sequence). The CDR3 has 14 amino acids. The CDR3 DNA reads TGCAGTGCTAGGGGCAGGGGCCCCTCCTACGAGCAGTACTTC. This encodes CSARGRGPSYEQYF.

This clonotype was seen a few times. The CDR3 DNA reads TGCGCCAGCAGCCAAATCGCTAGCGGGGCCGCGAACACCGGGGAGCTGTTTTTT. Amino acids: CASSQIASGAANTGELFF. The chain has TRBV4-3 and TRBJ2-2; 9 bases line up with TRBD2. J gave up 0 bases and V 2 bases, and 7 bases lay outside the gene matches. CDR3 length: 18 residues. Per germline, CDR1 LGHNA and CDR2 YSLEER.

This chain uses TRBV11-2 with TRBJ2-5; TRBD2 aligns across 10 bases. The CDR3 runs to 16 residues. V dropped 3 bases and J dropped 5; count of bases not matched to a gene: 9. Germline CDR1 SGHAT, CDR2 FQNNGV. The CDR3, as DNA: TGTGCCAGCAGCTTTGGGAGCGGGGGGGCTCGGGAGACCCAGTACTTC. As protein: CASSFGSGGARETQYF.